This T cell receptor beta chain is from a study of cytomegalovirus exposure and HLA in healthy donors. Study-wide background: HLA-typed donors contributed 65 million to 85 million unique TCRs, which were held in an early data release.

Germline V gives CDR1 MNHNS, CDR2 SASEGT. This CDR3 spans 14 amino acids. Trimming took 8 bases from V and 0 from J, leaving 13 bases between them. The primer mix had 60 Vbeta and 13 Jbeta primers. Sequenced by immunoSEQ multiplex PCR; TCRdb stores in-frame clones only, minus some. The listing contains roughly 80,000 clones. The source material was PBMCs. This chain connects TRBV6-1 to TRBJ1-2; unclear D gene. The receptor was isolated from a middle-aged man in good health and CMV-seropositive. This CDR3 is CASPGLGANYGYTF. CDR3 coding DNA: TGTGCCAGCCCCGGTCTAGGTGCTAACTATGGCTACACCTTC.